This TCR beta chain was obtained from a study of CD8 T cells in ankylosing spondylitis. Overall study findings and caveats: What appeared characteristic of ankylosing spondylitis blood was a TCR beta motif of eight highly homologous variants. Reports say disease-linked clones showed up significantly more in matched ankylosing spondylitis synovial fluid. Prior literature has documented some motif variants in synovial fluid and blood from reactive arthritis.

This clonotype has at least ten counts. Its antigen is currently unknown. Each TCR beta library was made by quantitative 5'-RACE that incorporated molecular barcodes. MiXCR, run by TCRdb on the 5' RACE reads, gives a single entry per CDR3 protein. This sample has 650,000 to 800,000 distinct CDR3 sequences, with 15% to 20% found just once. Trimming stripped 4 bases from V and 3 bases from J, with 6 bases between. This CDR3 is built from 11 residues. In germline, CDR1 is SQVTM, CDR2 ANQGSEA. This sequence joins TRBV29-1 and TRBJ1-1; no firm D call. The sequenced sample was blood, either unsorted or a sorted T cell fraction (not recorded which). The sequence derives from a male donor with ankylosing spondylitis. Written as DNA, the CDR3 is TGCAGCGTTGGGGGAGACACTGAAGCTTTCTTT. This translates into CSVGGDTEAFF. Looking up the rest from reference TRBV29-1 and TRBJ1-1 gives the full variable domain: SAVISQKPSRDICQRGTSLTIQCQVDSQVTMMFWYRQQPGQSLTLIATANQGSEATYESGFVIDKFPISRPNLTFSTLTVSNMSPEDSSIYLCSVGGDTEAFFGQGTRLTVV.